This T cell receptor (beta chain) was observed in a study of blood T cell repertoires in COVID-19. Study-level background: Italy, Spain and the United States were the sources of the convalescent and acute COVID-19 samples. The analysed material was cDNA or gDNA that came from T cells, B-cell-depleted T cells, or PBMCs.

TCRdb keeps only in-frame clones here, not all; method: immunoSEQ multiplex PCR. This sample has roughly 150,000 clones; more than 85% occur once, and the top ten carry roughly 2.5%. With V trimmed by 6 bases and J by 6 bases, 1 base remained unmatched. Germline V lookup: CDR1 SGHTA, CDR2 FQGNSA. The CDR3 is 13 amino acids. The chain employs TRBV7-2 and TRBJ2-1, with TRBD2 matching 11 bases. The sample consisted of peripheral blood. This receptor was obtained from a woman aged 80 or older with COVID-19, enrolled during active disease. CDR3 in DNA: TGTGCCAGCAGAGGGACTAGCGGCAATGAGCAGTTCTTC. It codes for CASRGTSGNEQFF. Complete variable domain (other parts from reference TRBV7-2 and TRBJ2-1): GAGVSQSPSNKVTEKGKDVELRCDPISGHTALYWYRQSLGQGLEFLIYFQGNSAPDKSGLPSDRFSAERTGGSVSTLTIQRTQQEDSAVYLCASRGTSGNEQFFGPGTRLTVL.